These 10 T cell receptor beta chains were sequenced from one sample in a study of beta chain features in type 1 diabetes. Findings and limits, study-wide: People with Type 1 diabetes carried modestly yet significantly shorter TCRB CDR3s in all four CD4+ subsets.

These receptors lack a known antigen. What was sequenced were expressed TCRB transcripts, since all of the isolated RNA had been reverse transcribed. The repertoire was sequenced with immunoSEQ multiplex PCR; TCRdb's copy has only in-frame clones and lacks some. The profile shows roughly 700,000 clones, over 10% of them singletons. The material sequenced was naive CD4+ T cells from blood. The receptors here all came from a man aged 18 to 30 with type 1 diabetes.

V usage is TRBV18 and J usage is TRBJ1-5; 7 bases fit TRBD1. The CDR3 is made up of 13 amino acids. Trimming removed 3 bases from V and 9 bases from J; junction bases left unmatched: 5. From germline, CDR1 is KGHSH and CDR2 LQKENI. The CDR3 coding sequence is TGTGCCAGCTCACCTAAGGGGGCGCCGCCCCAGCATTTT. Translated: CASSPKGAPPQHF.

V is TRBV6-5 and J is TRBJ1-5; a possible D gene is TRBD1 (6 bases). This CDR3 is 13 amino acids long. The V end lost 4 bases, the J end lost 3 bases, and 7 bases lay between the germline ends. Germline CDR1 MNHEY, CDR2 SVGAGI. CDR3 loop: CASSWDTNQPQHF. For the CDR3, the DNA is TGTGCCAGCAGTTGGGACACCAATCAGCCCCAGCATTTT.

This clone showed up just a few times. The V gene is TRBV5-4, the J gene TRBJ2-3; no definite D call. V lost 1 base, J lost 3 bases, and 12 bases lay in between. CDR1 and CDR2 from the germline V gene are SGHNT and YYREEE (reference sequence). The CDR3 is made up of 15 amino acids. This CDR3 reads CASSLLSPTTDTQYF. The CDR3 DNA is TGTGCCAGCAGCTTGCTTTCCCCGACGACAGATACGCAGTATTTT.

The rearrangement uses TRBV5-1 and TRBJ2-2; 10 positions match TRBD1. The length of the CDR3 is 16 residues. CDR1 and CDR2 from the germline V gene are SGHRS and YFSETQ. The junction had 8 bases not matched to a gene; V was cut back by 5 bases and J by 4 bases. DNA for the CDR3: TGCGCCAGCAGGGGGACCGGGACAGGGGTCACCGGGGAGCTGTTTTTT. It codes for CASRGTGTGVTGELFF.

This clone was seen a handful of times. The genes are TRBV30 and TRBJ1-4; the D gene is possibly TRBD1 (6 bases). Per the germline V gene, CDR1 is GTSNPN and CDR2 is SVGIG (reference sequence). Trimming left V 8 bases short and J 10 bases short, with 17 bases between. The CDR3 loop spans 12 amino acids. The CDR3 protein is CAVIGQMGKLFF. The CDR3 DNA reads TGTGCCGTAATTGGACAGATGGGAAAACTGTTTTTT.

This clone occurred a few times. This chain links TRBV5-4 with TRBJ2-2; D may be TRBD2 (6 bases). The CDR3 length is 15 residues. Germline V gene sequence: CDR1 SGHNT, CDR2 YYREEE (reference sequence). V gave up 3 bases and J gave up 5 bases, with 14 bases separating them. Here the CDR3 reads CASSWGGRGTGELFF. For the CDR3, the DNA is TGTGCCAGCAGCTGGGGCGGCCGGGGGACCGGGGAGCTGTTTTTT.

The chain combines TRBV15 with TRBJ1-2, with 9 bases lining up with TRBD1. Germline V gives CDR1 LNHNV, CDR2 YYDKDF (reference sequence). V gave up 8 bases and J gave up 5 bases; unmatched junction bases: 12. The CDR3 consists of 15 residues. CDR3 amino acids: CATGDRGSLSYGYTF. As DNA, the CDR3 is TGTGCCACCGGTGACAGGGGGTCACTATCGTATGGCTACACCTTC.

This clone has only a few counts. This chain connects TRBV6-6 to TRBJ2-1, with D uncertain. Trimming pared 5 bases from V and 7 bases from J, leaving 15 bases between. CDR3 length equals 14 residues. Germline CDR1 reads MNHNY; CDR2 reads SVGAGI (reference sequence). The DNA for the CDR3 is TGTGCCAGCAGTCGAGTGGGAACGGTGAATGAGCAGTTCTTC. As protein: CASSRVGTVNEQFF.

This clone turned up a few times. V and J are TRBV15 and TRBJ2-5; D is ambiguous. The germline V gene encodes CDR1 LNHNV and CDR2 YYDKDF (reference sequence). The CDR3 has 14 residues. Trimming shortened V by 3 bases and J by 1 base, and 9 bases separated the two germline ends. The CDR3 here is CATSRTPRQETQYF. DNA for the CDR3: TGTGCCACCAGCAGGACACCGCGCCAAGAGACCCAGTACTTC.

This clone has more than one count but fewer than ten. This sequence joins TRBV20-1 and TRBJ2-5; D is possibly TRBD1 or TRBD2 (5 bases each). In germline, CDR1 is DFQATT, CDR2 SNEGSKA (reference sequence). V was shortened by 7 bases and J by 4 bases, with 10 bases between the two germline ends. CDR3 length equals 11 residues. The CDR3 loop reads CSGRDGETQYF. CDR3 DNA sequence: TGCAGTGGCCGGGACGGAGAGACCCAGTACTTC.